The 19 T cell receptor beta chains in this list originate from one sample, sequenced in a study of tumor-infiltrating lymphocytes in primary liver carcinoma. In addition to blood RNA drawn from unsorted whole blood, germline DNA was extracted. A constant-region primer primed TCR beta cDNA synthesis from about 530 ng of total RNA. Library construction for TCR beta comprised three nested multiplex PCR rounds performed with slightly modified ARM-PCR. The opening two PCR rounds, around 11 cycles each, paired TRBV1-TRBV30 forward primers with a C-beta reverse primer. TCRdb itself ran the multiplex PCR reads through MiXCR, one entry per CDR3 protein. Among approximately 330,000 distinct CDR3 sequences, about 65% were seen once, and the ten largest hold roughly 6%. Sequenced input: peripheral blood. The receptors shown here come from a man aged 35 to 55 with primary liver carcinoma and hepatitis B virus infection.

Comment on this clonotype: This could be a read error, since a much larger clone is one nucleotide away. J is TRBJ2-3 and V is TRBV6-2 or TRBV6-3; TRBD1 agrees at 8 bases. In germline, CDR1 is MNHEY, CDR2 SVGEGT. The CDR3 runs 16 residues. The CDR3: CASSTVSGGRKDMQYF. The CDR3 region has the DNA TGTGCCAGCAGCACCGTGTCAGGGGGCCGGAAAGATATGCAGTATTTT.

The table lists this clonotype with many counts. The chain uses TRBV4-3 and TRBJ1-1; D is possibly TRBD1 (6 bases). The germline V and J ends were trimmed by 0 bases and 8 bases, with 13 bases remaining between them. The CDR3 length is 14 residues. Germline V lookup: CDR1 LGHNA, CDR2 YSLEER. The CDR3, as DNA: TGCGCCAGCAGCCAAGACCCGGACAGCTGGGAAGCTTTCTTT. It codes for CASSQDPDSWEAFF.

Details on this clonotype: A read error may produce the germline difference seen at one junction end. V gene TRBV5-1 combines with J gene TRBJ1-3; no reliable D call. CDR3 size: 15 residues. CDR1 is SGHRS, CDR2 YFSETQ, per germline. CDR3 region: CASSLAQPPGNTTYF. The CDR3 DNA follows: TGCGCCAGCAGCTTGGCCCAACCACCTGGAAACACCACATATTTT.

About this clonotype: This may arise from a read error, as a much more abundant clone is one base away. The chain joins TRBV6-1 to TRBJ1-2; D is uncertain. The CDR3 runs 11 residues. Germline CDR1 reads MNHNS; CDR2 reads SASEGT. CDR3 residues: CASNEEGNYTF. The CDR3 DNA reads as TGTGCCAGCAATGAAGAGGGAAATTACACCTTC.

A note on this clonotype: A read error may produce the germline difference seen at one junction end. V usage is TRBV11-1 and J usage is TRBJ2-7; no reliable D call. Germline assignment: CDR1 SGHAT and CDR2 FQDESV (reference sequence). This CDR3 has 16 amino acids. CDR3 nucleotide sequence: TGTGTCAGCAGCTTCGGCTCCTCATCCATCGGATACGAGCAGTACTTC. It translates to CVSSFGSSSIGYEQYF.

This clonotype came up once. The conserved closing phenylalanine or tryptophan is absent in this CDR3, likely reflecting a read error. This rearrangement joins TRBV11-2 to TRBJ2-3; 8 bases align to TRBD2. The CDR3 is 17 amino acids. Per germline, CDR1 SGHAT and CDR2 FQNNGV. CDR3 sequence reads: CTSRRFPGRAGTDTQYL. The CDR3 nucleotides are TGTACCAGCAGGAGGTTCCCCGGGAGGGCCGGCACAGATACGCAGTATCTT.

This clonotype was seen only a few times. The chain links TRBV5-1 to TRBJ1-1, with D uncertain. CDR1 and CDR2 from the germline V gene are SGHRS and YFSETQ. The CDR3 totals 14 residues. Trimming pared 5 bases from V and 1 base from J, leaving 12 bases between. CDR3: CASRWADENTEAFF. The CDR3, as DNA: TGCGCCAGCAGATGGGCAGACGAGAACACTGAAGCTTTCTTT.

With respect to this clonotype: One junction end does not reproduce the germline sequence, and a read error may be involved. The chain has TRBV4-3 and TRBJ2-1; D is uncertain. Per germline, CDR1 LGHNA and CDR2 YSLEER. This CDR3 is built from 14 residues. The CDR3, as DNA: TGCGCCAGCTGCCAAGATCTGGTGACTCATGAGCAGTCCTTC. This encodes CASCQDLVTHEQSF.

Ten or more counts support this clonotype. This rearrangement joins TRBV11-2 to TRBJ2-7; TRBD1 agrees at 10 bases. Per the germline V gene, CDR1 is SGHAT and CDR2 is FQNNGV. The CDR3 runs 15 residues. Trimming cost V 5 bases and J 2 bases; bases outside gene matches: 6. Here the CDR3 reads CASSPRGTGAYEQYF. The CDR3 DNA reads as TGTGCCAGCAGCCCTAGGGGGACAGGGGCCTACGAGCAGTACTTC.

Turning to this clonotype: It is unclear where the CDR3 begins or ends on the DNA, so no DNA is shown, and the CDR3 is as TCRdb lists it. The J gene is TRBJ1-5, the V gene TRBV12-3 or TRBV12-4. The CDR3 is made up of 16 amino acids, end residues included. CDR3 protein: CTSSERVGGGNQPKHF.

Details on this clonotype: Compared with germline, one end of the junction differs, possibly owing to a read error. The genes are TRBV4-2 and TRBJ2-7, with 7 bases lining up with TRBD1. CDR1 is LGHNA and CDR2 is YNFKEQ in the germline V gene. CDR3 length equals 15 residues. CDR3 in DNA: TGTGCCAGTAGCCAAGATGGGACAGAGAGCTACGAGCAGTACTTC. Translated: CASSQDGTESYEQYF.

The V gene is TRBV28, the J gene TRBJ2-5, with 12 bases matching TRBD2. The CDR3 sequence is 17 residues long. The germline V gene encodes CDR1 MDHEN and CDR2 SYDVKM. Losses at the gene ends were 3 bases for V and 5 bases for J; bases not matched to a gene: 10. In nucleotides, the CDR3 is TGTGCCAGCAGTTTTCGTCGACTAGCGGGAGTGATGGAGACCCAGTACTTC. Translated: CASSFRRLAGVMETQYF.

This clonotype showed up just once. One base away lies a much larger clone, so this may be a sequencing read error. The chain couples TRBV4-1 to TRBJ2-2, with 10 positions matching TRBD1. The length of the CDR3 is 15 residues. V shed 2 bases and J 8 bases; nucleotides not matched to a gene: 5. Germline assignment: CDR1 MGHRA and CDR2 YSYEKL. The chain's CDR3 is CASSQRGTGEGELFF. The DNA for the CDR3 is TGCGCCAGCAGCCAACGAGGGACAGGGGAAGGGGAGCTGTTTTTT.

V and J are TRBV5-8 and TRBJ2-3; 8 positions match TRBD1. CDR1 SGHTS and CDR2 YDEGEE come from the germline V gene. The CDR3 totals 15 residues. V trimming: 1 base; J trimming: 1 base; junction bases outside the gene matches: 2. The CDR3 nucleotides are TGTGCCAGCAGCTTGAACAGGGGGGGCACAGATACGCAGTATTTT. Encoded protein: CASSLNRGGTDTQYF.

To note about this clonotype: Given a much more abundant clone one base away, this may be a read error. The final CDR3 position lacks the conserved phenylalanine or tryptophan, pointing to a likely read error. V is TRBV6-5 and J is TRBJ2-7; D is possibly TRBD1 (6 bases). The CDR3 is 15 amino acids. V shed 3 bases and J shed 0 bases, with 12 bases lying between them. Germline CDR1 reads MNHEY; CDR2 reads SVGAGI. CDR3 DNA: TGTGCCAGCAGTTATGGCGACAGGAGCTCCTACGAGCAGTACTCC. Its protein is CASSYGDRSSYEQYS.

V gene TRBV6-1 combines with J gene TRBJ1-5; 7 nucleotides agree with TRBD1. With V trimmed by 6 bases and J by 2 bases, 7 bases remained unmatched. This CDR3 comprises 15 residues. Germline lookup yields CDR1 MNHNS and CDR2 SASEGT. DNA for the CDR3: TGTGCCAGCAGAATACAGGGGATCGGCAATCAGCCCCAGCATTTT. Translation gives CASRIQGIGNQPQHF.

This clonotype is a singleton in its sample. Here the CDR3 omits its conserved ending phenylalanine or tryptophan, so a read error is the likely source. V and J are TRBV11-2 and TRBJ2-7; D perhaps matches TRBD2 (5 bases). From germline, CDR1 is SGHAT and CDR2 FQNNGV. This CDR3 has 13 amino acids. V was cut by 0 bases and J by 6 bases, with 9 bases left in between. CDR3: CASSLDPAGEQYL. In nucleotides, the CDR3 is TGTGCCAGCAGCTTAGACCCCGCGGGCGAGCAGTACCTC.

The chain recombines TRBV6-6 with TRBJ2-5; D possibly corresponds to TRBD1 (6 bases). Germline lookup yields CDR1 MNHNY and CDR2 SVGAGI (reference sequence). The CDR3 has 14 residues. In DNA form, the CDR3 reads TGTACCAACAGTTTCCCGAACAGGGCAGAGACCCAGTACTTC. Translating it yields CTNSFPNRAETQYF.

Concerning this clonotype: Germline and junction disagree at one end, which may indicate a read error. V gene TRBV10-3 combines with J gene TRBJ1-2; TRBD1 is a possible D gene (5 bases). The CDR3 consists of 12 residues. The germline V gene has CDR1 ENHRY and CDR2 SYGVKD. In DNA, the CDR3 is TGTGCCGTCAGTGGGATGGGGCCTGGCTACACCTTC. It encodes CAVSGMGPGYTF.